The present T cell receptor beta chain was sequenced within a study of T cells after yellow fever vaccination. Study results and caveats: Though it reached lower strength, the secondary response hit its peak faster, day 5 versus 15.

The CDR3 runs to 13 residues. The germline CDR1 and CDR2 sequences are MNHEY and SVGEGT. The germline V and J ends were trimmed by 7 bases and 0 bases, with 9 bases remaining between them. This clonotype was found a few times. Its antigen is unknown. In TCRdb, the 5' RACE reads were re-called with MiXCR into one record per CDR3 protein. The sample includes hundreds of thousands of distinct CDR3 sequences, less than 15% of them seen just once. The starting material was PBMCs, obtained on the day of the yellow fever booster vaccination. The sequence was collected from a man aged 30 to 45 who received the YFV17D yellow fever vaccine. This rearrangement joins TRBV6-2 or TRBV6-3 to TRBJ1-1; D not certain. Here the CDR3 reads CASTYRLNTEAFF. The CDR3 DNA follows: TGTGCCAGCACCTACCGTCTGAACACTGAAGCTTTCTTT.